Each of the 22 T cell receptor beta chains below was sequenced from the same sample in a study of blood T cell repertoires in COVID-19. Clones were read by immunoSEQ multiplex PCR, and TCRdb kept only the in-frame ones, dropping some. The sample carries some 56,000 clones, just under 90% recorded once. The sequencing input was peripheral blood. The origin of the receptors is a woman aged 60-75 years with COVID-19, enrolled during active disease.

J is TRBJ1-4 and V is TRBV12-3 or TRBV12-4, with D possibly TRBD1 on 5 matching bases. Between the trimmed V and J ends, which lost 6 bases and 9 bases, there was a span of 14 bases. The CDR3 is 13 amino acids. In DNA, the CDR3 is TGTGCCAGCAGACTTACGACAGATCAAAAACTGTTTTTT. Translating gives CASRLTTDQKLFF.

This sequence joins TRBV30 and TRBJ2-1, with a tentative D call TRBD1 (6 bases). Trimming removed 2 bases at V and 0 bases at J, with 8 bases between. The length of the CDR3 is 14 residues. CDR1 GTSNPN and CDR2 SVGIG come from the germline V gene (reference sequence). For the CDR3, the DNA is TGTGCCTGGAGTACAGGGATCTCCTACAATGAGCAGTTCTTC. Translation: CAWSTGISYNEQFF.

This clone has a single count. The V call is TRBV10-1, the J call TRBJ2-7; 11 bases match TRBD1. The CDR3 contains 16 residues. Per the germline V gene, CDR1 is WNHNN and CDR2 is SYGVQD (reference sequence). J was trimmed by 2 bases and V by 5 bases; bases with no gene match: 8. The CDR3: CASSHRTGGEPYEQYF. The CDR3 DNA reads TGCGCCAGCAGTCACCGGACAGGGGGCGAACCCTACGAGCAGTACTTC.

J is TRBJ1-5 and V is TRBV28; D is unclear. Germline-derived CDR1 and CDR2 are MDHEN and SYDVKM. CDR3 length: 13 residues. The ends were cut back, 6 bases at V and 6 bases at J, with 12 bases in the middle. The CDR3 loop reads CASRKVGIQPQHF. The CDR3 DNA reads as TGTGCCAGCAGGAAGGTCGGGATTCAGCCCCAGCATTTT.

The chain is built from TRBV2 and TRBJ1-2; D is undetermined. V lost 3 bases, J lost 8 bases, and 13 bases lay in between. Per germline, CDR1 SNHLY and CDR2 FYNNEI. CDR3 length: 13 residues. In DNA form, the CDR3 reads TGTGCCAGCAGTGACGTGGTGAGCCCGGGCTACACCTTC. Encoded protein: CASSDVVSPGYTF.

The chain couples TRBV19 to TRBJ2-2, with D possibly matching TRBD2 (6 bases). V lost 1 base and J 2 bases, leaving 11 bases between the germline ends. This CDR3 has 16 amino acids. From germline, CDR1 is LNHDA and CDR2 SQIVND (reference sequence). This CDR3 is CASSIAGAVNTGELFF. The DNA for the CDR3 is TGTGCCAGTAGTATAGCGGGAGCAGTCAACACCGGGGAGCTGTTTTTT.

J is TRBJ2-7 and V is TRBV2; TRBD2 matches 8 bases. This CDR3 is 13 amino acids long. With 7 bases clipped from V and 1 base from J, the junction kept 3 bases outside the gene matches. CDR1 and CDR2 (germline): SNHLY, FYNNEI. CDR3 sequence: CASKRETSYEQYF. Here the CDR3 DNA reads TGTGCCAGCAAGCGGGAGACGTCCTACGAGCAGTACTTC.

V and J are TRBV29-1 and TRBJ2-1; TRBD2 matches 12 bases. V lost 4 bases, J lost 8 bases, and 3 bases stayed unmatched. The CDR3 extends over 13 amino acids. Germline-derived CDR1 and CDR2 are SQVTM and ANQGSEA. CDR3 residues: CSVVRLAGDEQFF. In nucleotides, the CDR3 is TGCAGCGTTGTCCGACTAGCGGGAGATGAGCAGTTCTTC.

The chain recombines TRBV7-9 with TRBJ2-1; 9 positions match TRBD1. This CDR3 has 15 residues. Germline loops: CDR1 SEHNR, CDR2 FQNEAQ (reference sequence). With 4 bases clipped from V and 4 bases from J, the junction kept 5 bases outside the gene matches. CDR3 sequence (DNA): TGTGCCAGCAGCTCAACAGGGGGCTTGTACAATGAGCAGTTCTTC. This codes for CASSSTGGLYNEQFF.

The chain couples TRBV2 to TRBJ1-5; no definite D call. Per the germline V gene, CDR1 is SNHLY and CDR2 is FYNNEI. The V end was cut by 7 bases, the J end by 2 bases, with 9 bases between. This CDR3 region has 13 residues. CDR3 sequence (DNA): TGTGCCAGCACTATTGCCGGCAATCAGCCCCAGCATTTT. Amino acid sequence: CASTIAGNQPQHF.

The chain is built from TRBV24-1 and TRBJ1-5, with TRBD1 as a possible D gene (5 bases). The CDR3 has 13 residues. V was cut by 0 bases and J by 10 bases, with 9 bases left in between. Germline assignment: CDR1 KGHDR and CDR2 SFDVKD. This chain's CDR3 is CATSDLRGQPQHF. The CDR3 nucleotides are TGTGCCACCAGTGATTTGCGAGGACAACCCCAGCATTTT.

This rearrangement joins TRBV6-5 to TRBJ2-4, with 9 bases matching TRBD2. The CDR3 is 15 amino acids. Germline assignment: CDR1 MNHEY and CDR2 SVGAGI. The V segment lost 6 bases and the J segment 8 bases; nucleotides outside the gene matches: 11. DNA of the CDR3: TGTGCCAGCAGCCAGACTAGCGGCGGGGCAGACATTCAGTACTTC. Amino acids: CASSQTSGGADIQYF.

V gene TRBV5-4 combines with J gene TRBJ1-1; D ambiguous. The ends were cut back, 4 bases at V and 4 bases at J, with 8 bases in the middle. Germline V lookup: CDR1 SGHNT, CDR2 YYREEE (reference sequence). There are 12 residues in the CDR3. The CDR3 nucleotides read TGTGCCAGCAGCGTTTTCCGCACTGAAGCTTTCTTT. This encodes CASSVFRTEAFF. The complete variable domain, with remaining parts taken from reference TRBV5-4 and TRBJ1-1, reads ETGVTQSPTHLIKTRGQQVTLRCSSQSGHNTVSWYQQALGQGPQFIFQYYREEENGRGNFPPRFSGLQFPNYSSELNVNALELDDSALYLCASSVFRTEAFFGQGTRLTVV.

V usage is TRBV6-5 and J usage is TRBJ2-1, with 7 bases aligning to TRBD2. The junction had 9 bases not matched to a gene; V was cut back by 6 bases and J by 4 bases. Germline V gene sequence: CDR1 MNHEY, CDR2 SVGAGI. The CDR3 has 15 residues. CDR3 sequence (DNA): TGTGCCAGCAGATCGCTAGCGGCGAGATACAATGAGCAGTTCTTC. This gives the protein CASRSLAARYNEQFF.

The chain joins TRBV2 to TRBJ2-2; 11 bases are a match to TRBD1. The CDR3 consists of 17 residues. Germline V gene data show CDR1 as SNHLY and CDR2 as FYNNEI. V lost 1 base, J lost 4 bases, and 5 bases stayed unmatched. The CDR3 DNA reads as TGTGCCAGCAGTGAAGTGAGGACAGGGGGCACCACCGGGGAGCTGTTTTTT. It translates to CASSEVRTGGTTGELFF.

V is TRBV28 and J is TRBJ1-5; 10 bases fit TRBD1. The CDR3 totals 13 residues. The V and J ends lost 10 bases and 6 bases, in that order; junction bases with no gene match: 6. In germline, CDR1 is MDHEN, CDR2 SYDVKM. The CDR3 loop is CATRTGGGQPQHF. In nucleotides, the CDR3 is TGTGCCACCCGGACAGGGGGTGGTCAGCCCCAGCATTTT.

This clone came up a few times. This chain connects TRBV5-1 to TRBJ2-7; D is perhaps TRBD1 (6 bases). The germline V gene has CDR1 SGHRS and CDR2 YFSETQ. This CDR3 has 15 amino acids. V was clipped by 2 bases and J by 4 bases, with 16 bases between them. The CDR3 region is CASSFLPTGGYEQYF. The CDR3 nucleotides read TGCGCCAGCAGCTTCCTACCGACAGGTGGTTACGAGCAGTACTTC.

The V and J genes are TRBV19 and TRBJ1-6; D call uncertain. Germline V CDR1 and CDR2: LNHDA, SQIVND (reference sequence). Between the trimmed V and J ends, which lost 7 bases and 9 bases, there was a span of 19 bases. The CDR3 sequence is 15 residues long. The CDR3 region is CASTASEGVGSPLHF. CDR3 DNA sequence: TGTGCCAGTACTGCCTCGGAGGGTGTAGGTTCACCCCTCCACTTT.

This chain joins TRBV5-1 and TRBJ1-1; no clear D. The CDR3 extends over 13 amino acids. Trimming removed 4 bases from V and 3 bases from J, with 10 bases in between. Germline V gives CDR1 SGHRS, CDR2 YFSETQ. The CDR3 sequence: CASSQVEDTEAFF. The CDR3 DNA reads TGCGCCAGCAGCCAGGTGGAGGACACTGAAGCTTTCTTT.

Here the CDR3 reads CSVAGGYEQYF. CDR3 bases: TGCAGCGTTGCAGGGGGCTACGAGCAGTACTTC. The chain links TRBV29-1 to TRBJ2-7; 7 nucleotides match TRBD1. Per germline, CDR1 SQVTM and CDR2 ANQGSEA. V trimming: 4 bases; J trimming: 3 bases; junction bases outside the gene matches: 0. There are 11 residues in the CDR3.

This chain joins TRBV10-3 and TRBJ2-1, with D maybe TRBD2 (6 bases). The CDR3 is 14 residues long. Germline V gene data show CDR1 as ENHRY and CDR2 as SYGVKD. V lost 4 bases and J lost 4, with 11 bases in between. This CDR3 is CAISGGDFYNEQFF. The DNA of the CDR3 is TGTGCCATCAGTGGGGGGGACTTTTACAATGAGCAGTTCTTC.

This chain connects TRBV19 to TRBJ1-3; the D gene is possibly TRBD1 (6 bases). The CDR3 extends over 15 amino acids. V was pared by 7 bases and J by 0 bases, with 13 bases between. Germline CDR1 LNHDA, CDR2 SQIVND (reference sequence). CDR3 nucleotides: TGTGCCAGTACAACGGACAGATACTCTGGAAACACCATATATTTT. Translation: CASTTDRYSGNTIYF.